A selection of T cell receptor beta chains follows, all from one sample in a study of low-dose radiotherapy and immunotherapy resistance in tumors. TCRdb re-analysed the reads in MiXCR, keeping a single row per CDR3 protein. The sample holds fewer than 110,000 distinct CDR3 sequences, about a fifth seen once. Material: PBMCs, obtained after low-dose radiotherapy plus immunotherapy. These receptors all stem from a male donor with prostate cancer. CDR3s include the opening cysteine and the closing phenylalanine or tryptophan. A D gene is named only where the DNA matches it firmly. The size entry is marked missing in some rows and otherwise reads once, few, many or a size class.

many	TRBV12-3/TRBV12-4	TRBJ2-5	TRBD2	TGTGCCAGCAGTTTCGGTCTAGCGGGGGCGCGGGAGGAGACCCAGTACTTC	CASSFGLAGAREETQYF
many	TRBV24-1	TRBJ2-1	TRBD2	TGTGCCACCAGTCGGGGGGGTATCAATGAGCAGTTCTTC	CATSRGGINEQFF
many	TRBV4-1	TRBJ1-2	.	TGCGCCAGCAGCCAAGATCAGCCCCTCTGGGGTGGCTACACCTTC	CASSQDQPLWGGYTF
many	TRBV5-4	TRBJ2-3	TRBD1	TGTGCCAGCAGCCCCGGGACAGGGGGGTTGGCAGATACGCAGTATTTT	CASSPGTGGLADTQYF
many	TRBV24-1	TRBJ2-3	.	TGTGCCACCAGTGACCCTACGTCAGGAGATACGCAGTATTTT	CATSDPTSGDTQYF
few	TRBV9	TRBJ2-7	TRBD2	TGTGCCAGCAGCGTAGACGGGGGGGCTCGGCAGTACTTC	CASSVDGGARQYF
many	TRBV2	TRBJ2-1	.	TGTGCCAGCACCCCGGGCCCTTACAATGAGCAGTTCTTC	CASTPGPYNEQFF
many	TRBV9	TRBJ2-5	TRBD2	TGTGCCAGCAGCGTAGGGGTTAGCGGGGGGGCAGGAGAGACCCAGTACTTC	CASSVGVSGGAGETQYF
few	TRBV7-2	TRBJ2-2	.	TGTGCCAGCAGCTCAACTAGCTACGGGCTGTTTTTT	CASSSTSYGLFF
many	TRBV7-2	TRBJ2-7	TRBD2	TGTGCCAGCAGCCTCCGTCCGGGACTAGCGGGCCTTACCTCCTACGAGCAGTACTTC	CASSLRPGLAGLTSYEQYF
many	TRBV6-2/TRBV6-3	TRBJ2-7	TRBD1	TGTGCCACCCAAAAGCAGGGGGTCTACGAGCAGTACTTC	CATQKQGVYEQYF
many	TRBV7-9	TRBJ1-4	.	TGTGCCAGCAGCCGGGGGACACATGAAAAACTGTTTTTT	CASSRGTHEKLFF
many	TRBV29-1	TRBJ2-5	.	TGCAGCGTCAATTTTTGGGTGGGGGAGACCCAGTACTTC	CSVNFWVGETQYF
.	TRBV2	TRBJ2-4	.	TGTGCCAGCAGTGAAGCGACGACTTTAGCCAAAAACATTCAGTACTTC	CASSEATTLAKNIQYF
many	TRBV11-2	TRBJ2-3	TRBD2	TGTGCCAGCAGCTTAGGTGACGGGGGGGCCGGTACAGATACGCAGTATTTT	CASSLGDGGAGTDTQYF
many	TRBV5-5	TRBJ2-5	TRBD2	TGTGCCAGCAGCCCCCCGGGACTAGGGGGTGAGACCCAGTACTTC	CASSPPGLGGETQYF
many	TRBV12-3/TRBV12-4	TRBJ2-2	.	TGTGCCAGCAGTTTGTTTATCGACACCGGGGAGCTGTTTTTT	CASSLFIDTGELFF
many	TRBV11-2	TRBJ1-2	.	TGTGCCAGCAGCGTTTACAGAGGTACTAACTATGGCTACACCTTC	CASSVYRGTNYGYTF
few	TRBV5-1	TRBJ1-1	.	TGCGCCAGCAGCTTGTCCGCGGGGCGGAACACTGAAGCTTTCTTT	CASSLSAGRNTEAFF
many	TRBV12-3/TRBV12-4	TRBJ1-4	TRBD1	TGTGCCAGCAGTTCCGGACAGGGACAGAATGAAAAACTGTTTTTT	CASSSGQGQNEKLFF
.	TRBV6-1	TRBJ2-2	TRBD2	TGTGCCAGCAGAATAGCGGGAGGAGGGGAGCTGTTTTTT	CASRIAGGGELFF
many	TRBV6-5	TRBJ2-1	.	TGTGCCAGCATCTGGCTTCGCGGAGGAATTGAGCAGTTCTTC	CASIWLRGGIEQFF
many	TRBV3-1	TRBJ2-7	.	TGTGCCAGCAGCCAAGGGGGACTTTCCTACGAGCAGTACTTC	CASSQGGLSYEQYF
few	TRBV7-9	TRBJ2-7	.	TGTGCCAGCAGCTATGACAGCCTCTACGAGCAGTACTTC	CASSYDSLYEQYF
many	TRBV19	TRBJ2-7	.	TGTGCCAGTAGAACGGTCGACGGGAGCTCCTACGAGCAGTACTTC	CASRTVDGSSYEQYF
.	TRBV5-1	TRBJ2-1	.	TGCGCCAGCAGTCAGGGCCAGTTGGGCAATGAGCAGTTCTTC	CASSQGQLGNEQFF
many	TRBV2	TRBJ2-5	.	TGTGCCAGCATTCCTAGCAAGAGAGAGACCCAGTACTTC	CASIPSKRETQYF
many	TRBV10-3	TRBJ2-3	.	TGTGCCATCAGTGCTCGCGCCGCAGATACGCAGTATTTT	CAISARAADTQYF
many	TRBV6-5	TRBJ2-4	.	TGTGCCAGCAGTCAGTCAGCCAAAAACATTCAGTACTTC	CASSQSAKNIQYF
many	TRBV13	TRBJ1-4	.	TGTGCCAGCAGCTTAAGCGGGAATACTAATGAAAAACTGTTTTTT	CASSLSGNTNEKLFF
many	TRBV18	TRBJ2-7	TRBD2	TGTGCCAGCTCTCCAAGCGGGGGAGCCTCCGAGCAGTACTTC	CASSPSGGASEQYF
few	TRBV9	TRBJ2-5	TRBD1	TGTGCCAGCAGCGTAGCCCGACAGGGGGGGACCCAGTACTTC	CASSVARQGGTQYF
many	TRBV7-6	TRBJ2-3	.	TGTGCCAGCAGCTTATTGGGGGGAACGGATACGCAGTATTTT	CASSLLGGTDTQYF
many	TRBV6-2/TRBV6-3	TRBJ1-6	.	TGTGCCAGCAGTTACTCAAGGCTCGAGGTCGGTTCACCCCTCCACTTT	CASSYSRLEVGSPLHF
many	TRBV11-2	TRBJ2-2	TRBD1	TGTGCCAGCAGCCCGACAGGGAAAGGCACCGGGGAGCTGTTTTTT	CASSPTGKGTGELFF
.	TRBV7-2	TRBJ2-3	TRBD2	TGTGCCAGCACCCTAGCGGGGAGCACAGATACGCAGTATTTT	CASTLAGSTDTQYF
many	TRBV4-1	TRBJ1-6	.	TGCGCCAGCAGCCAAGTAGGGATCTATAATTCACCCCTCCACTTT	CASSQVGIYNSPLHF
.	TRBV5-6	TRBJ2-7	.	TGTGCCAGCAGCAAAGAATTTGGCGAGCAGTACTTC	CASSKEFGEQYF
many	TRBV30	TRBJ2-7	TRBD1	TGTGCCTGGAGCTCCCAGGGGACAGGGTCCTACGAGCAGTACTTC	CAWSSQGTGSYEQYF
many	TRBV11-2	TRBJ2-7	.	TGTGCCAGCAGGGGCCTTTCTATCTACGAGCAGTACTTC	CASRGLSIYEQYF
many	TRBV7-9	TRBJ2-7	.	TGTGCCAGCAGTTTTTTTGGGGTCGGCGGGGAGCAGTACTTC	CASSFFGVGGEQYF
few	TRBV4-2	TRBJ2-5	.	TGTGCCAGCAGCCAAGGGAAAGGCCAAGAGACCCAGTACTTC	CASSQGKGQETQYF
many	TRBV4-1	TRBJ2-7	.	TGCGCCAGCAGCCCTTCCGGAAGCTACGAGCAGTACTTC	CASSPSGSYEQYF
many	TRBV6-2/TRBV6-3	TRBJ1-2	.	TGTGCCAGCAGCAACCCTGGCGGCTTTGGCTACACCTTC	CASSNPGGFGYTF
.	TRBV6-5	TRBJ2-3	TRBD2	TGTGCCAGCAGTCACGGCCGGCGGGAGGGCCGAGATACGCAGTATTTT	CASSHGRREGRDTQYF
many	TRBV4-2	TRBJ2-7	TRBD1	TGTGCCAGCAGCCTCGGACAGGTAGCCTACGAGCAGTACTTC	CASSLGQVAYEQYF
few	TRBV27	TRBJ2-3	.	TGTGCCAGCGTCTCTGGGGGAGATACGCAGTATTTT	CASVSGGDTQYF
many	TRBV18	TRBJ1-1	.	TGTGCCAGCTCACCACCGGTCTCCAAATGGGAAGCTTTCTTT	CASSPPVSKWEAFF